Presented here are 25 T cell receptor beta chains from one specimen sequenced in a study of identical twins. TCRdb independently ran MiXCR on the 5' RACE reads; one entry per CDR3 protein. The sample includes some 97,000 distinct CDR3 sequences, around 5.5% of them seen just once. The specimen was memory T cells sorted from blood. The receptors stem from a woman aged 50 to 60 in good health.

In this sample, this clonotype turned up a few times. V and J are TRBV12-3 or TRBV12-4 and TRBJ1-3; a weak D match, TRBD1 (5 bases). This CDR3 has 15 amino acids. With 4 bases removed from V and 4 bases from J, the gap between germline ends came to 14 bases. In nucleotides, the CDR3 is TGTGCCAGCAGTTCCCGGGGGGTGCCGGGAAACACCATATATTTT. This gives the protein CASSSRGVPGNTIYF.

This clonotype was seen ten or more times. The V call is TRBV12-3 or TRBV12-4, the J call TRBJ1-1; the D is unclear. The V and J ends lost 6 bases and 4 bases respectively, with 15 bases between them. This CDR3 is 14 amino acids long. The CDR3 reads CASRPSSGSTEAFF. For the CDR3, the DNA is TGTGCCAGCAGACCCTCATCCGGATCCACTGAAGCTTTCTTT.

This clonotype was observed many times. The gene calls are TRBV7-9 and TRBJ1-5; unclear D gene. Trimming removed 8 bases at V and 7 bases at J, with 9 bases between. This CDR3 is 11 amino acids long. Germline-derived CDR1 and CDR2 are SEHNR and FQNEAQ (reference sequence). The CDR3 nucleotides are TGTGCCAGCGGATGGGGACAGCCCCAGCATTTT. Protein: CASGWGQPQHF. Variable domain in full (rest from reference TRBV7-9 and TRBJ1-5): DTGVSQNPRHKITKRGQNVTFRCDPISEHNRLYWYRQTLGQGPEFLTYFQNEAQLEKSRLLSDRFSAERPKGSFSTLEIQRTEQGDSAMYLCASGWGQPQHFGDGTRLSIL.

This clonotype was observed at least ten times. This chain connects TRBV25-1 to TRBJ2-7; D is undetermined. V lost 4 bases and J 3 bases, leaving 7 bases between the germline ends. Germline lookup yields CDR1 MGHDK and CDR2 SYGVNS. The CDR3 covers 12 residues. This CDR3 reads CASSVTNYEQYF. For the CDR3, the DNA is TGTGCCAGCAGTGTAACGAACTACGAGCAGTACTTC.

This clonotype was observed many times. The V and J genes are TRBV5-1 and TRBJ1-2, with 7 bases identical to TRBD1. The CDR3 has 14 amino acids. The ends lost 6 bases at V and 2 bases at J; junction bases unmatched: 7. Germline loops: CDR1 SGHRS, CDR2 YFSETQ. The CDR3 sequence is CASTDQGGNYGYTF. CDR3 nucleotides: TGCGCCAGCACCGACCAGGGGGGAAACTATGGCTACACCTTC.

This clonotype was counted a single time. This chain connects TRBV6-6 to TRBJ2-1; tentative D call: TRBD2 (5 bases). The V end lost 5 bases, the J end lost 3 bases, and 5 bases lay between the germline ends. In germline, CDR1 is MNHNY, CDR2 SVGAGI (reference sequence). CDR3 length: 12 amino acids. DNA for the CDR3: TGTGCCAGCAGTGACTACTACAATGAGCAGTTCTTC. Residues: CASSDYYNEQFF.

In this sample, this clonotype turned up many times. The chain uses TRBV5-1 and TRBJ2-5, with a possible D match to TRBD1 (5 bases). Germline V gene sequence: CDR1 SGHRS, CDR2 YFSETQ. This CDR3 contains 14 residues. V was shortened by 1 base and J by 4 bases, with 11 bases between the two germline ends. The CDR3, as DNA: TGCGCCAGCAGCTTGTCTCAGGGTAGAGAGACCCAGTACTTC. It is translated as CASSLSQGRETQYF.

This clonotype was counted ten times or more. The chain links TRBV20-1 to TRBJ2-2; TRBD1 aligns across 8 bases. The junction had 6 bases not matched to a gene; V was cut back by 0 bases and J by 3 bases. This CDR3 is 16 amino acids long. The germline CDR1 and CDR2 sequences are DFQATT and SNEGSKA (reference sequence). CDR3 sequence (DNA): TGCAGTGCTAGAGAGTGGGCAGGGGGCGACACCGGGGAGCTGTTTTTT. Encoded protein: CSAREWAGGDTGELFF.

The chain uses TRBV6-6 and TRBJ2-1; TRBD1 might be the D (7 bases). The CDR3 runs 14 residues. Trimming stripped 6 bases from V and 2 bases from J, with 11 bases between. The germline CDR1 and CDR2 sequences are MNHNY and SVGAGI (reference sequence). CDR3 residues: CASRGGQPYNEQFF. The DNA of the CDR3 is TGTGCCAGCAGGGGGGGACAGCCCTACAATGAGCAGTTCTTC.

This clonotype has a count of ten or more. The chain recombines TRBV5-6 with TRBJ2-7; TRBD2 aligns across 10 bases. Germline lookup yields CDR1 SGHDT and CDR2 YYEEEE. The V gene end was trimmed by 5 bases and the J gene end by 7 bases; junction bases not matched to a gene: 12. This CDR3 comprises 15 residues. The CDR3 coding sequence is TGTGCCAGCAGTCCGAGTAGCGGGAGGTCAGAAGAGCAGTACTTC. As protein: CASSPSSGRSEEQYF.

This clonotype was counted ten times or more. The V call is TRBV12-3 or TRBV12-4, the J call TRBJ2-5; 9 bases are shared with TRBD2. This CDR3 comprises 15 residues. V was pared by 6 bases and J by 1 base, with 6 bases of the junction left unmatched. CDR3 in amino acids: CASSPLLAGQETQYF. The CDR3 bases are TGTGCCAGCAGCCCCCTACTAGCGGGCCAAGAGACCCAGTACTTC.

This clonotype was counted many times. This chain joins TRBV29-1 and TRBJ2-2; TRBD1 matches 9 bases. Germline V gives CDR1 SQVTM, CDR2 ANQGSEA. CDR3 length equals 14 residues. V shed 5 bases, J shed 3 bases, and the junction held 4 bases outside the gene matches. This CDR3 reads CSVLRDRDTGELFF. For the CDR3, the DNA is TGCAGCGTTCTCCGGGACAGGGACACCGGGGAGCTGTTTTTT.

The table lists this clonotype with a few counts. V and J are TRBV19 and TRBJ1-2, with 8 nucleotides matching TRBD1. The V gene end was trimmed by 4 bases and the J gene end by 4 bases; junction bases not matched to a gene: 8. CDR1 LNHDA and CDR2 SQIVND come from the germline V gene (reference sequence). The CDR3 contains 15 residues. The CDR3 is CASSTLGQALYGYTF. DNA for the CDR3: TGTGCCAGTAGTACCCTGGGACAGGCTCTCTATGGCTACACCTTC.

The chain combines TRBV19 with TRBJ1-1, with TRBD1 matching over 10 bases. Germline V gene lookup returns CDR1 LNHDA and CDR2 SQIVND (reference sequence). V trimming: 9 bases; J trimming: 11 bases; junction bases outside the gene matches: 12. CDR3 length: 13 residues. CDR3 residues: CASWGGQGSVAFF. The CDR3 DNA reads TGTGCCAGCTGGGGGGGACAGGGGTCTGTGGCTTTCTTT.

This clonotype has a handful of counts. The J gene is TRBJ2-7, the V gene TRBV27; no firm D call. In germline, CDR1 is MNHEY, CDR2 SMNVEV (reference sequence). This CDR3 region has 8 residues. Trimming took 6 bases from V and 7 from J, leaving 1 base between them. DNA for the CDR3: TGTGCCAGCAGGGAGCAGTACGTC. It codes for CASREQYV.

There are a few counts of this clonotype. The rearrangement joins TRBV7-9 to TRBJ1-2, with 8 nucleotides matching TRBD1. V was pared by 5 bases and J by 3 bases, with 11 bases of the junction left unmatched. CDR1 is SEHNR and CDR2 is FQNEAQ in the germline V gene (reference sequence). This CDR3 region has 16 residues. As DNA, the CDR3 is TGTGCCAGCAGCCCCCCTGGACAGGGAGATGACTATGGCTACACCTTC. It yields the protein CASSPPGQGDDYGYTF.

The chain carries TRBV24-1 and TRBJ2-4; no definite D call. Germline-derived CDR1 and CDR2 are KGHDR and SFDVKD. CDR3 length: 15 amino acids. The ends were cut back, 3 bases at V and 0 bases at J, with 8 bases in the middle. CDR3 protein: CATSDPRLAKNIQYF. In DNA form, the CDR3 reads TGTGCCACCAGTGATCCCAGGCTAGCCAAAAACATTCAGTACTTC.

This clonotype occurred a few times. This chain links TRBV5-1 with TRBJ2-1; no clear D gene. Germline CDR1 and CDR2: SGHRS and YFSETQ. Trimming shortened V by 0 bases and J by 9 bases, and 7 bases separated the two germline ends. The CDR3 runs 12 residues. CDR3 amino acids: CASSLERFEQFF. CDR3 sequence (DNA): TGCGCCAGCAGCTTGGAACGATTTGAGCAGTTCTTC.

V gene TRBV14 combines with J gene TRBJ2-2, with D perhaps TRBD1 or TRBD2 (5 bases each). Germline V CDR1 and CDR2: SGHDN, FVKESK. V shed 1 base and J shed 6 bases, with 9 bases lying between them. CDR3 length: 14 residues. The CDR3 nucleotides read TGTGCCAGCAGCCAAGGGGACCTCGCCGGGGAGCTGTTTTTT. It is translated as CASSQGDLAGELFF.

This clonotype was observed many times. The chain joins TRBV20-1 to TRBJ2-4; D gene uncertain. The germline V and J ends were trimmed by 0 bases and 0 bases, with 15 bases remaining between them. The CDR3 has 17 residues. Germline CDR1 and CDR2: DFQATT and SNEGSKA (reference sequence). The CDR3 bases are TGCAGTGCTAGAGATGGGGTGGGAACGCTAGCCAAAAACATTCAGTACTTC. Residues: CSARDGVGTLAKNIQYF.

This clonotype was found many times. The rearrangement uses TRBV29-1 and TRBJ1-4; 8 bases align to TRBD1. The CDR3 sequence is 14 residues long. The germline gives CDR1 SQVTM, CDR2 ANQGSEA. J lost 1 base, V lost 6 bases, and 4 bases had no gene match. The CDR3 nucleotides are TGCAGCGTATACACAGGGGGAACTAATGAAAAACTGTTTTTT. This gives the protein CSVYTGGTNEKLFF.

The table lists this clonotype with a few counts. The J gene is TRBJ1-1, the V gene TRBV20-1; D might be TRBD1 (5 bases). The CDR3 spans 12 residues. CDR1 and CDR2 (germline): DFQATT, SNEGSKA (reference sequence). Trimming left V 3 bases short and J 4 bases short, with 9 bases between. Written as DNA, the CDR3 is TGCAGTGCTAGTTCCAGGGTCACTGAAGCTTTCTTT. It encodes CSASSRVTEAFF.

This chain uses TRBV1 with TRBJ2-7. TRBV1 is noted as a pseudogene. The length of the CDR3 is 9 residues. The CDR3 DNA follows: TGCACCAGCCCCGAAGAGCAGTACGTC. This sequence encodes CTSPEEQYV.

This clonotype was observed at least ten times. The DNA of the CDR3 is TGTGCCAGCAGTCCTGGGGGGTCCGGCTACACCTTC. Its translation is CASSPGGSGYTF. The genes are TRBV12-3 or TRBV12-4 and TRBJ1-2; tentative D call: TRBD1 (5 bases). V was clipped by 5 bases and J by 8 bases, with 12 bases between them. This CDR3 is 12 amino acids long.

This clonotype was seen many times. The genes are TRBV5-1 and TRBJ2-3; D not certain. V lost 0 bases to trimming and J lost 0 bases, with 8 bases between them. CDR1 and CDR2 from the germline V gene are SGHRS and YFSETQ. The CDR3 covers 15 residues. CDR3: CASSLVVGSTDTQYF. The CDR3 DNA sequence: TGCGCCAGCAGCTTGGTCGTGGGGAGCACAGATACGCAGTATTTT.